The following is a T cell receptor (beta chain) sequence with its context. The specificity of this receptor is unknown. No much larger clone is present one base from it, and per-base qualities are unavailable. Participants were included only if at least one PBMC sample before ART initiation and at least two post-ART samples were available. Treatment was received in the United States of America by all participants with HIV. Cryopreserved samples of about 0.95-10 million PBMC were thawed and washed before DNA extraction. At the time of the earliest PBMC sample, participants with HIV were aged between about 23 and 54 years. Each participant contributed PBMC samples from 1-4 timepoints before ART initiation and 2-8 timepoints after ART initiation, with a median of 7 samples. For every participant, serial HIV viral load, CD4+ T-cell count, ART history and demographic data were obtained. Genomic DNA was extracted from unsorted PBMC with a Qiagen kit on a QIAcube, with processing performed in batches of 12 samples.

The immunoSEQ hsTCRB v3.0 assay was used at survey level resolution to sequence the TRB variable region. TRB sequencing targeted a depth of about 40,000-55,000 T-cell genomes per sample. TRB libraries were pooled and sequenced on an Illumina MiSeq using a v3 150-cycle kit. In the paper's pipeline: Repertoire analysis ran in R within a reproducible Nextflow workflow covering QC, data transformation and analysis. LymphoSeq2, an R package for AIRR-Seq data exploration, was used to implement custom analyses. A few samples that produced fewer than 5000 total TRB sequences were removed, so approximately 170 HIV repertoires were analyzed. Among the 188 retained HIV repertoires, 59 were collected before ART initiation and some 130 were collected after ART initiation. Repertoires were downsampled to 5000 TRB nucleotide sequences, and summary statistics were averaged over 100 downsampling iterations. Only TRB sequences with CDR3 regions of at least seven amino acids were retained for analysis. Diversity was assessed using a clonality score derived from Shannon entropy and using the Gini coefficient. Repertoire networks linked the top 5000 CDR3 amino acid sequences whenever two sequences differed by an edit distance of one. For TRB CDR3 amino acid sequences, antigen specificity groups and MHC restriction were predicted with GLIPH2. To flag known associations with CMV, EBV, HIV or tissue antigens, CDR3 amino acid sequences were compared against VDJdb and McPAS-TCR. Pre-ART, post-ART and control groups were compared with Wilcoxon signed-rank tests and Holm-Bonferroni correction. TCRdb mirrors the immuneACCESS table, restricted to in-frame sequences. Some clones are absent from its copies; in checked studies, under half trace to an unresolved V gene, and the reason for the others is unknown. That table supplies the V and J calls and clone size; D and trimming were determined from the DNA. This sample lists 30,000 to 40,000 clones; roughly 80% were detected once. The ten biggest clones cover about 5% of the sample.

The record originates from a study of long-term antiretroviral therapy in people with HIV (dated by TCRdb to 2021 to 2024). Concerning the study at large: The earliest samples were collected approximately a decade before the 2015 WHO recommendation for immediate ART, a period when ART was typically delayed until CD4 counts fell. A retrospective serial study tested whether ART initiation and durable HIV suppression were associated with changes in peripheral blood TRB repertoire composition and diversity. A total of roughly 200 cryopreserved PBMC samples came from 25 to 35 adults with confirmed HIV infection and were collected serially over a mean of roughly six years (range 1-12). Among the roughly 30 participants with HIV, eleven were female. No cross-contamination during QIAcube processing was shown when test extractions of a monoclonal T-cell line were performed alongside about 33 polyclonal samples. Paper-wide results and their limitations: The repertoire was dominated across all time points by expanded TRB clones identified before ART initiation, although this dominance was seen to fluctuate and to decrease in many PLHIV after ART. Because pre-ART samples had limited cell numbers, unsorted PBMC were profiled rather than sorted CD4+ and CD8+ T cells. Because PBMC availability was limited, only the TCR beta chain was sequenced, with no alpha chain pairing. The samples span the years 2004 to 2017, and the ART regimens used may be less effective than current regimens. HIV repertoires had narrower CDR3 length ranges than controls, and the network structure suggested an antigen-experienced repertoire that shifted only slightly toward naive after ART. No data were available on ART adherence, viral resistance or therapy changes, limiting inferences about post-ART repertoire changes. ART initiation was associated with a significant increase in TRB diversity, but diversity stayed significantly below transplant donor controls even after long-term ART.

The CDR3 goes from the cysteine to the phenylalanine over 13 residues. Solely the CDR3 DNA is kept, with 39 bases framed from the first base. Trimming takes 4 bases from V and 7 bases from J, and the germline ends sit 14 bases apart. Based on the germline V gene, the CDR1 and CDR2 sequences are SGHTA and FQGNSA. This clonotype was sampled from a young man with HIV. The chain was built from TRBV7-2 and TRBJ2-7; too little of a D gene remains to name it. Here the sequenced sample was unsorted PBMCs, taken 1.5 years after starting antiretroviral therapy. The CDR3 sequence is CASSSNRIGEQYF. The nucleotide sequence reads as follows: TGTGCCAGCAGCTCCAACCGGATTGGAGAGCAGTACTTC.